This TCR gamma chain was captured by sequencing in a study of gamma delta lymphoproliferative disorders and STAT genes. Sequencing used genomic DNA taken from PBMCs of patients and controls. Only a few counts were recorded for this clone. Germline-derived CDR1 and CDR2 are EGSNGY and YDSYNSKV. The CDR3 loop spans 15 amino acids. V was pared by 0 bases and J by 4 bases, with 9 bases of the junction left unmatched. TCRdb reanalysed the multiplex PCR reads via CATT. The sample has 2,200 or so gamma-chain clones; about 8.9% are singletons. This TCR came from a human donor with gamma-delta T-cell large granular lymphocyte leukemia. The sample consisted of blood. The V gene is TRGV2, the J gene TRGJ1 or TRGJ2. Since TCRdb gives no J gene, matching the DNA to germline was used here to assign it. Here the CDR3 DNA reads TGTGCCACCTGGGACGGGCCCGTTTGCTATTATAAGAAACTCTTT. This sequence encodes CATWDGPVCYYKKLF.